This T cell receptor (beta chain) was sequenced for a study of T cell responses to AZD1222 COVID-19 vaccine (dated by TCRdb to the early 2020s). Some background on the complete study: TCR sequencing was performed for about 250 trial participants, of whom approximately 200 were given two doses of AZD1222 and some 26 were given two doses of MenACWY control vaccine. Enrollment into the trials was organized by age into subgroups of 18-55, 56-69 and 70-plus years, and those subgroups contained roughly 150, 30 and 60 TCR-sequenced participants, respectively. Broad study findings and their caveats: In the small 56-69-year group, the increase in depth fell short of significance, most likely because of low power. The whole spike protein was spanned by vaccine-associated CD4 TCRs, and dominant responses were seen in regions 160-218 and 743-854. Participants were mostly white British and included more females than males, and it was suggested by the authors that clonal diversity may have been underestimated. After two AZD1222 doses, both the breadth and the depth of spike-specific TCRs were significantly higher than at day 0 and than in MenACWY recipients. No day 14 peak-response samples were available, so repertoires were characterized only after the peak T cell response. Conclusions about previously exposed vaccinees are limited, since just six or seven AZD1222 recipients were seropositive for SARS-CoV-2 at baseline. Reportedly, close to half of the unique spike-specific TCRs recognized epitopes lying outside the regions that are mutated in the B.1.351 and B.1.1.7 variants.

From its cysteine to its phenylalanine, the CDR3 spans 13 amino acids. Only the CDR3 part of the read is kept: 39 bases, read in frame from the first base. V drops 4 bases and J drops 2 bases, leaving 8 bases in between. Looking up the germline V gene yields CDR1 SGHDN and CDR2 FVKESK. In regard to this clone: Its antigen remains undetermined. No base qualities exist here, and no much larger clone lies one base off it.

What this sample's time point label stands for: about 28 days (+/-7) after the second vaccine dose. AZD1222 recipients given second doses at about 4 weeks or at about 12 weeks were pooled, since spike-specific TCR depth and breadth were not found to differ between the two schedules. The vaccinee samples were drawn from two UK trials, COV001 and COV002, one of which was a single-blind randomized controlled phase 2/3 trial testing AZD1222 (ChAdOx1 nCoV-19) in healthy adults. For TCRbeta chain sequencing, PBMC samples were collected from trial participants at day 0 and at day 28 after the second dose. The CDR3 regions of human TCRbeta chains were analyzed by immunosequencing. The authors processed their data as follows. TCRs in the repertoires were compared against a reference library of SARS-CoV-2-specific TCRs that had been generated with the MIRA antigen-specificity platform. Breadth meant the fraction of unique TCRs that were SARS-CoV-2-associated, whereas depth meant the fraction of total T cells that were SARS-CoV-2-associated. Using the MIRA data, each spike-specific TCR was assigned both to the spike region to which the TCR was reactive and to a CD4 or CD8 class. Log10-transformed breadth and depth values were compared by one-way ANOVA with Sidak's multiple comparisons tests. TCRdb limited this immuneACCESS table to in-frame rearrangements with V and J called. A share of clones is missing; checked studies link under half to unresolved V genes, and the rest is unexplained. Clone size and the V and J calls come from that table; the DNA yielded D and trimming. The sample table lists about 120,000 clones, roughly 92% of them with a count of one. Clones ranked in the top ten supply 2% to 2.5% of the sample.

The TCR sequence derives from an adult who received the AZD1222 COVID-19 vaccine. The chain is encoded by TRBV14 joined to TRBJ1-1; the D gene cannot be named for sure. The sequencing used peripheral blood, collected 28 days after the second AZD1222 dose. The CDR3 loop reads CASSLKVNTEAFF. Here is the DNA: TGTGCCAGCAGCCTTAAAGTTAACACTGAAGCTTTCTTT.